This is a list of T cell receptor beta chains from one sample in a study of blood T cell repertoires in COVID-19. The repertoire was sequenced with immunoSEQ multiplex PCR; TCRdb's copy has only in-frame clones and lacks some. The sample lists about 240,000 clones; around 81% were seen once. The sample taken for sequencing was peripheral blood. These receptors originate from an elderly woman with COVID-19, enrolled during active disease. Each CDR3 is given with its conserved first and last residue. Each record gives: CDR3 protein, V gene, J gene.

cdr3_aa: CASSQTDSSNQPQHF; v_call: TRBV18; j_call: TRBJ1-5
cdr3_aa: CAPQGASGRMGTGELFF; v_call: TRBV21-1; j_call: TRBJ2-2
cdr3_aa: CASRTAYSNQPQHF; v_call: TRBV27; j_call: TRBJ1-5
cdr3_aa: CASSLGQGSNSPLHF; v_call: TRBV11-2; j_call: TRBJ1-6
cdr3_aa: CASTRIQGPAFF; v_call: TRBV6-5; j_call: TRBJ1-1
cdr3_aa: CASSDGGGGAGRSPLHF; v_call: TRBV5-4; j_call: TRBJ1-6
cdr3_aa: CASSLNTEAFF; v_call: TRBV5-6; j_call: TRBJ1-1
cdr3_aa: CAWSVLGRGGDGYTF; v_call: TRBV30; j_call: TRBJ1-2
cdr3_aa: CAWNRGYTDTQYF; v_call: TRBV30; j_call: TRBJ2-3
cdr3_aa: CASSLREASEAFF; v_call: TRBV6-6; j_call: TRBJ1-1
cdr3_aa: CASSPPQGEYEQYF; v_call: TRBV28; j_call: TRBJ2-7
cdr3_aa: CASSPRDRGTGELFF; v_call: TRBV7-7; j_call: TRBJ2-2
cdr3_aa: CASSSSTGKAQSDTQYF; v_call: TRBV5-1; j_call: TRBJ2-3
cdr3_aa: CAWTPGLAGAFSTDTQYF; v_call: TRBV30; j_call: TRBJ2-3
cdr3_aa: CASSGTEAYEQYF; v_call: TRBV11-2; j_call: TRBJ2-7
cdr3_aa: CAWSLGLSGGTEAFF; v_call: TRBV30; j_call: TRBJ1-1
cdr3_aa: CSARLAEETQYF; v_call: TRBV29-1; j_call: TRBJ2-5
cdr3_aa: CASRRQGSPLHF; v_call: TRBV28; j_call: TRBJ1-6
cdr3_aa: CASRPGTSGIETQYF; v_call: TRBV19; j_call: TRBJ2-5
cdr3_aa: CASGGGRDTDTQYF; v_call: TRBV19; j_call: TRBJ2-3
cdr3_aa: CASSASERGRNNSPLHF; v_call: TRBV2; j_call: TRBJ1-6
cdr3_aa: CASSSGLANEKLFF; v_call: TRBV3-1/TRBV3-2; j_call: TRBJ1-4
cdr3_aa: CASSTLPGTNTNYGYTF; v_call: TRBV19; j_call: TRBJ1-2
cdr3_aa: CASSPREVTAYCTF; v_call: TRBV18; j_call: TRBJ1-2
cdr3_aa: CASSRGQANTEAFF; v_call: TRBV11-1; j_call: TRBJ1-1
cdr3_aa: CASSQQGAPYEQYF; v_call: TRBV2; j_call: TRBJ2-7
cdr3_aa: CASTRTPPSNEQFF; v_call: TRBV5-1; j_call: TRBJ2-1
cdr3_aa: CASSFGGYGRGYTF; v_call: TRBV7-8; j_call: TRBJ1-2
cdr3_aa: CATSILREVEGYTF; v_call: TRBV15; j_call: TRBJ1-2
cdr3_aa: CASSLFGRGYTF; v_call: TRBV5-6; j_call: TRBJ1-2
cdr3_aa: CASSPPGQTNQPQHF; v_call: TRBV18; j_call: TRBJ1-5
cdr3_aa: CASSLNRDNNQPQHF; v_call: TRBV7-2; j_call: TRBJ1-5
cdr3_aa: CASSTTGGTYNEQFF; v_call: TRBV19; j_call: TRBJ2-1
cdr3_aa: CASSPAGLGASTDTQYF; v_call: TRBV27; j_call: TRBJ2-3
cdr3_aa: CASSESGWRQPQHF; v_call: TRBV2; j_call: TRBJ1-5
cdr3_aa: CASSEQGAAGELFF; v_call: TRBV10-1; j_call: TRBJ2-2
cdr3_aa: CASRRQGGTQYF; v_call: TRBV5-5; j_call: TRBJ2-3
cdr3_aa: CASSIVGADQAFF; v_call: TRBV19; j_call: TRBJ1-1
cdr3_aa: CASSSYLDRLPPGNTIYF; v_call: TRBV5-1; j_call: TRBJ1-3